This T cell receptor (beta chain) was recorded in a study of blood T cell repertoires in COVID-19. The V segment lost 0 bases and the J segment 3 bases; nucleotides outside the gene matches: 3. Germline assignment: CDR1 MRHNA and CDR2 SNTAGT. The CDR3 has 15 amino acids. The repertoire was sequenced with immunoSEQ multiplex PCR; TCRdb's copy has only in-frame clones and lacks some. The sample holds nearly 55,000 clones, about 86% seen once. This sequence was found in a man aged 65 to 85 with active COVID-19. The specimen sequenced was peripheral blood. The J gene is TRBJ1-2, the V gene TRBV6-4, with 8 bases identical to TRBD1. The CDR3 here is CASSDSGTGYYGYTF. The CDR3 region has the DNA TGTGCCAGCAGTGACTCCGGGACAGGCTACTATGGCTACACCTTC.